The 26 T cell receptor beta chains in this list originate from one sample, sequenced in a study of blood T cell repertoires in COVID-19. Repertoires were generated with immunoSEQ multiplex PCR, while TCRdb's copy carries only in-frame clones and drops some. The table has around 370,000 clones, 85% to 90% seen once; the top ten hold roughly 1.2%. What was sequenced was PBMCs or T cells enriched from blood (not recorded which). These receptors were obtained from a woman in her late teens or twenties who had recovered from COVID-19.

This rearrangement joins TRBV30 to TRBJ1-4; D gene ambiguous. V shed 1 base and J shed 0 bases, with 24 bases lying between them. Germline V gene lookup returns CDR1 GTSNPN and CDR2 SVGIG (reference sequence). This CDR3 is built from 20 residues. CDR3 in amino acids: CAWSAEVVEAHPTTNEKLFF. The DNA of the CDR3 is TGTGCCTGGAGTGCGGAGGTTGTTGAAGCTCACCCTACAACTAATGAAAAACTGTTTTTT.

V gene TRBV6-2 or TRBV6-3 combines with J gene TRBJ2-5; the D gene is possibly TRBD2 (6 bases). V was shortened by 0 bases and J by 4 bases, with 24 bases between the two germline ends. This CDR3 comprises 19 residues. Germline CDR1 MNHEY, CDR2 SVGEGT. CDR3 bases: TGTGCCAGCAGTTACTCGAAGGCAGGGCCACAACGGGAGCGAGAGACCCAGTACTTC. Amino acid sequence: CASSYSKAGPQRERETQYF.

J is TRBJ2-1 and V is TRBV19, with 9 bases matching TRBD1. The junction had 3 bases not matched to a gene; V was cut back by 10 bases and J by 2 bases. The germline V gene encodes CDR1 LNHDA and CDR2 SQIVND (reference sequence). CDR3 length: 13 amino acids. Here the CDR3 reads CATRQGAYNEQFF. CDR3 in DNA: TGTGCCACCCGACAGGGGGCCTACAATGAGCAGTTCTTC.

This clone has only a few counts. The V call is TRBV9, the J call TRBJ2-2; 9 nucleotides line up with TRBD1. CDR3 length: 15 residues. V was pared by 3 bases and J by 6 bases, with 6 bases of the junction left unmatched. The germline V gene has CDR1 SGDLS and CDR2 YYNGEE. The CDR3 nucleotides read TGTGCCAGCAGCGCACCGGGACAGGGCGCCGGGGAGCTGTTTTTT. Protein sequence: CASSAPGQGAGELFF.

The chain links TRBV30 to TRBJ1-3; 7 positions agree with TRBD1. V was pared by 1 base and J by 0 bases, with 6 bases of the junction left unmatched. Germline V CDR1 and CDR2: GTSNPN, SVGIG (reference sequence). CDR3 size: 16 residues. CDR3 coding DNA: TGTGCCTGGAGTGGTACGGGACAGAGCTCTGGAAACACCATATATTTT. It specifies CAWSGTGQSSGNTIYF.

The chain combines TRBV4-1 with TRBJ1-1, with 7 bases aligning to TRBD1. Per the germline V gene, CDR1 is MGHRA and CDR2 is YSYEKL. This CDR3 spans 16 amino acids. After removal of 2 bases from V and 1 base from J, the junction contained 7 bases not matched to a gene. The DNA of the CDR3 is TGCGCCAGCAGCCAACATCCAGGGACAGCGAACACTGAAGCTTTCTTT. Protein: CASSQHPGTANTEAFF.

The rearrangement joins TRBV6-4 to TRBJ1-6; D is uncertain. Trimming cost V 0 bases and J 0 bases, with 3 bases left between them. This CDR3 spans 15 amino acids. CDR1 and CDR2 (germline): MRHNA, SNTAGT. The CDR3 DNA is TGTGCCAGCAGTGACTCTAGCTCCTATAATTCACCCCTCCACTTT. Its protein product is CASSDSSSYNSPLHF.

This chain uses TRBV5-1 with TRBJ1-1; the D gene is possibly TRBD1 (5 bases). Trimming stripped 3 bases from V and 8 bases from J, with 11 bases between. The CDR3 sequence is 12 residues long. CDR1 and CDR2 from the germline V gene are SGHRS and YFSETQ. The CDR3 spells CASSWGPQEAFF. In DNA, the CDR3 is TGCGCCAGCAGCTGGGGCCCGCAAGAAGCTTTCTTT.

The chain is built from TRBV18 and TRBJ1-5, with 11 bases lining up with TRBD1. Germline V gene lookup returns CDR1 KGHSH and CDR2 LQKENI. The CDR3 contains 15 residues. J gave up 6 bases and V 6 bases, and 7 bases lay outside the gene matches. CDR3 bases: TGTGCCAGCTCTCCCGGGACAGGGGGTTCTCAGCCCCAGCATTTT. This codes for CASSPGTGGSQPQHF.

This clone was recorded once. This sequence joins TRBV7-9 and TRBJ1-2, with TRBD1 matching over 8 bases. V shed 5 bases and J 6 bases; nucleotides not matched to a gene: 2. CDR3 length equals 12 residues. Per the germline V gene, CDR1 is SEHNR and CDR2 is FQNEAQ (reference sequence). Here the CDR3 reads CASSRTGNGYTF. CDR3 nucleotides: TGTGCCAGCAGCCGGACAGGGAATGGCTACACCTTC.

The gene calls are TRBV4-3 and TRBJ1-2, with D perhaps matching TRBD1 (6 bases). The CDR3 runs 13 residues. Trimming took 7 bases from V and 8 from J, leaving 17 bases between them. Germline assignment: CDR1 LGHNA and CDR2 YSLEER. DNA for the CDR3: TGCGCCAGCACATGGACAGAGGGAGAAGGCTACACCTTC. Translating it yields CASTWTEGEGYTF.

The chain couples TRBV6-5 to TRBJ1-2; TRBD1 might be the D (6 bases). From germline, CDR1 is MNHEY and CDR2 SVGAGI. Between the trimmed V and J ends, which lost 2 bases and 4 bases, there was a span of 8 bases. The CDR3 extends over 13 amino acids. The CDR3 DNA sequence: TGTGCCAGCAGTTACCCGGACAGCTATGGCTACACCTTC. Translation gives CASSYPDSYGYTF.

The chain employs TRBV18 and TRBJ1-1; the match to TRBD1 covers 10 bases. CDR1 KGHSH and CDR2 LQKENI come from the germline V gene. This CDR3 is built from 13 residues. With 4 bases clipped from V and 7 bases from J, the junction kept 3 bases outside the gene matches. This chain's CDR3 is CASSLGQGVEAFF. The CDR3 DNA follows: TGTGCCAGCTCACTCGGACAGGGGGTTGAAGCTTTCTTT.

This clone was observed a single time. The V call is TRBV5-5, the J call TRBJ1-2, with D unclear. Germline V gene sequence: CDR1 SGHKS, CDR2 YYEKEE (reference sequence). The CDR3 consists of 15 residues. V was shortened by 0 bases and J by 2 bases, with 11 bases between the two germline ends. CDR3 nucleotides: TGTGCCAGCAGCTTGGGTGCGGGAGCAAACTATGGCTACACCTTC. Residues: CASSLGAGANYGYTF.

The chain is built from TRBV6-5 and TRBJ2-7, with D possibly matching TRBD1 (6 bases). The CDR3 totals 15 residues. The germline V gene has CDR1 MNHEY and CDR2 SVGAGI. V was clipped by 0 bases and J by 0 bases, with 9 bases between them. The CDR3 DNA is TGTGCCAGCAGTTACTCCCAGGGGCGCTCCTACGAGCAGTACTTC. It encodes CASSYSQGRSYEQYF.

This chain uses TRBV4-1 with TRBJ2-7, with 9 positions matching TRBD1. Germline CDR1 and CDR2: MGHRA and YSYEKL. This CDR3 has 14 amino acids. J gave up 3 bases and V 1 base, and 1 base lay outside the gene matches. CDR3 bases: TGCGCCAGCAGCCAAGGGACAGGGGACTACGAGCAGTACTTC. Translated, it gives CASSQGTGDYEQYF.

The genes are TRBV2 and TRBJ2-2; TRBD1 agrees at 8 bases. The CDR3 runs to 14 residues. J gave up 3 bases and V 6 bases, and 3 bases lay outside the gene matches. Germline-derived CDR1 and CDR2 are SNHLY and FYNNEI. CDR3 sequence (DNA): TGTGCCAGCAGAGGACAGGGCTACACCGGGGAGCTGTTTTTT. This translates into CASRGQGYTGELFF.

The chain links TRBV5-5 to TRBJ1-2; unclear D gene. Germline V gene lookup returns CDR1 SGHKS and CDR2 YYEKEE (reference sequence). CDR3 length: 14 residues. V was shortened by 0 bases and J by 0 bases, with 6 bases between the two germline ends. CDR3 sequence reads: CASSLGAANYGYTF. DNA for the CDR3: TGTGCCAGCAGCTTGGGGGCCGCTAACTATGGCTACACCTTC.

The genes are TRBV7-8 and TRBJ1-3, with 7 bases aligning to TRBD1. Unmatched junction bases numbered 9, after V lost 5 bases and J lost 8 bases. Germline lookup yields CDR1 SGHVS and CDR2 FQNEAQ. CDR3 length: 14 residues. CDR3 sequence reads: CASSIHTGAYTIYF. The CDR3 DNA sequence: TGTGCCAGCAGCATCCACACAGGGGCGTACACCATATATTTT.

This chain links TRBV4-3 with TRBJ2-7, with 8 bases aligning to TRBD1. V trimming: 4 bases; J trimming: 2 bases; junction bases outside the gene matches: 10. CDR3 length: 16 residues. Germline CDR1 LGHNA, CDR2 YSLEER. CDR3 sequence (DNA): TGCGCCAGCAGCCCAGGGACAGGACCGTATGCCTACGAGCAGTACTTC. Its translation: CASSPGTGPYAYEQYF.

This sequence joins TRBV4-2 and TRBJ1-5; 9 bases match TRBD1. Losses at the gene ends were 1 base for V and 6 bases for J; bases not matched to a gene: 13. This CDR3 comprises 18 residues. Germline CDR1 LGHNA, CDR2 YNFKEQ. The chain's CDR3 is CASSQGGLRDRVFQPQHF. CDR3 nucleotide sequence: TGTGCCAGCAGCCAAGGAGGCCTCCGGGACAGGGTATTTCAGCCCCAGCATTTT.

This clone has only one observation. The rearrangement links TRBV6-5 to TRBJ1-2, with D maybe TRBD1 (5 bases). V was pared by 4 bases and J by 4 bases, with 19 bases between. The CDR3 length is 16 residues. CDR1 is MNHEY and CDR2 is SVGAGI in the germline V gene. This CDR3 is CASSSLEAGLSYGYTF. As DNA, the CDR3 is TGTGCCAGCAGTTCTTTAGAGGCAGGGCTTTCCTATGGCTACACCTTC.

CDR3: CATSDSLGTVYNEQFF. The CDR3, as DNA: TGTGCCACCAGTGATTCTCTAGGGACAGTTTACAATGAGCAGTTCTTC. This chain connects TRBV24-1 to TRBJ2-1; 7 nucleotides align to TRBD1. The CDR3 spans 16 residues. The trim removed 2 bases at V and 4 bases at J, leaving 7 bases unmatched. CDR1 and CDR2 (germline): KGHDR, SFDVKD.

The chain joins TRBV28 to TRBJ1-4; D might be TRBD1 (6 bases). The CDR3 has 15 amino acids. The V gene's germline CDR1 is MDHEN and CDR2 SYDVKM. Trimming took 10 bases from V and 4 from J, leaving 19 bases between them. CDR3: CATNPRGRGNEKLFF. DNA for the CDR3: TGTGCCACCAACCCCAGGGGCCGCGGTAATGAAAAACTGTTTTTT.

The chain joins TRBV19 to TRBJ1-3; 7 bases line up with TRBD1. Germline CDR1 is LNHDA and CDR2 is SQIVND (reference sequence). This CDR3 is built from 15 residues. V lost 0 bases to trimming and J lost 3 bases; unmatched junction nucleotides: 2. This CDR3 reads CASSIEGGLGNTIYF. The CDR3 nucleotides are TGTGCCAGTAGTATAGAAGGGGGCCTTGGAAACACCATATATTTT.

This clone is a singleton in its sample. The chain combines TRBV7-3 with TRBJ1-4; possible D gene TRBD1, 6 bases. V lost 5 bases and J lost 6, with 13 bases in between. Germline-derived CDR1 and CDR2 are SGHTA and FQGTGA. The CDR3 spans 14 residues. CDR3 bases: TGTGCCAGCAGCCAGGGGCCCGGGGATGAAAAACTGTTTTTT. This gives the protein CASSQGPGDEKLFF.